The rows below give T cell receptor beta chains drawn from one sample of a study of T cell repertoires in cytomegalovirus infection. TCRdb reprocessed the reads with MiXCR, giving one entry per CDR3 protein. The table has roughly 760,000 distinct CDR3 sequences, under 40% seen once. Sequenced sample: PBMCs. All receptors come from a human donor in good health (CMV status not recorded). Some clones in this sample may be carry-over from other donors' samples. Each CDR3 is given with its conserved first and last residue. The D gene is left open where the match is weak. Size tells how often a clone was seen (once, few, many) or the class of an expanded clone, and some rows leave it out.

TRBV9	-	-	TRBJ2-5	TGTGCCAGCAGCGTCAATCCGACAGGCGAGGAGACCCAGTACTTC	CASSVNPTGEETQYF
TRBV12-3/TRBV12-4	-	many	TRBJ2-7	TGTGCCAGCAATGCCGGGGAACTAGGAGGCCGGTACGAGCAGTACTTC	CASNAGELGGRYEQYF
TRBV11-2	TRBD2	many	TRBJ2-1	TGTGCCAGCAGCTTAACCCAAGGCGGGAGTAGAAAAGTTAATGAGCAGTTCTTC	CASSLTQGGSRKVNEQFF
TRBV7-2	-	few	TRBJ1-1	TGTGCCAGCAGCTTAGCCTCCGGGGGCGCGAACACTGAAGCTTTCTTT	CASSLASGGANTEAFF
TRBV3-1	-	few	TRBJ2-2	TGTGCCAGCAGCCACCCCCTGGGGCAGGGGCCCAACACCGGGGAGCTGTTTTTT	CASSHPLGQGPNTGELFF
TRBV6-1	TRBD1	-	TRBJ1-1	TGTGCCAGCAGGTGGACAGGGGGATCGGACACTGAAGCTTTCTTT	CASRWTGGSDTEAFF
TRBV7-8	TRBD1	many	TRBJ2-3	TGTGCCAGCAGCTTAGGCAGGGGGCGAGCAGATACGCAGTATTTT	CASSLGRGRADTQYF
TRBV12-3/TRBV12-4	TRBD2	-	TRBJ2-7	TGTGCCAGCAGTGATAGCGGGAGCCTCTCCTACGAGCAGTACTTC	CASSDSGSLSYEQYF
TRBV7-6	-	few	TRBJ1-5	TGTGCCAGCGGCTTACAGGAAAGTAATCAGCCCCAGCATTTT	CASGLQESNQPQHF
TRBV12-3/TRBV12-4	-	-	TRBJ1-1	TGTGCCAACAGTTTCGGGACCGGTGGCACTGAAGCTTTCTTT	CANSFGTGGTEAFF
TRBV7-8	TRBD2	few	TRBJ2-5	TGTGCCAGCAGCCCACTTCGACTAGCGGCTCAAGAGACCCAGTACTTC	CASSPLRLAAQETQYF
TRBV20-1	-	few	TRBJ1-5	TGCAGTGCTAGAAAGGACACGGGGCCGGGGCCCCAGCATTTT	CSARKDTGPGPQHF
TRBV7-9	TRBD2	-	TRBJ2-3	TGTGCCAGCAAGGTGGCGGGAGCAGATACGCAGTATTTT	CASKVAGADTQYF
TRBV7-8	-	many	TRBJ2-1	TGTGCCAGCAGGACTCTGGAGGCGTCCTACAATGAGCAGTTCTTC	CASRTLEASYNEQFF
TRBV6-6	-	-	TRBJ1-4	TGTGCCAGCAGTTACTCGCGGCGGAGCCAACCAGCAACTAATGAAAATCTGTTTTTT	CASSYSRRSQPATNENLFF
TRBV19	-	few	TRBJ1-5	TGTGCCAGTAGTCCCACAGGGACTAGCAATCAGCCCCAGCATTTT	CASSPTGTSNQPQHF
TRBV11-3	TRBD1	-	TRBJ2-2	TGTGCCAGCAGACGTCAGGGGGCGGCCGGGGAGCTGTTTTTT	CASRRQGAAGELFF
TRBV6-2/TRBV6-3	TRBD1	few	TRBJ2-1	TGTGCCAGCAGTGGCCTCCGGGACAGGTTTCAGCCTCCCGGCGTCAATGAGCAGTTCTTC	CASSGLRDRFQPPGVNEQFF
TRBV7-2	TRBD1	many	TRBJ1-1	TGTGCCAGCAGGCCAGGGGGATGGGACACTGAAGCTTTCTTT	CASRPGGWDTEAFF
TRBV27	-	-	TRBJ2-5	TGTGCCAGCAGTTTATCGATCGGACGAGGTGGAGAGACCCAGTACTTC	CASSLSIGRGGETQYF
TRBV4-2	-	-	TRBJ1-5	TGTGCCAGCAGCCAGGCATTAGGTCAGCCCCATCATTTT	CASSQALGQPHHF
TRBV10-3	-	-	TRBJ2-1	TGTGCCACCCTGGCCTCCCAGAATGAGCAGTTCTTC	CATLASQNEQFF
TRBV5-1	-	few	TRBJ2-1	TGCGCCAGCAGCTTCGGCGGTGATGAGCAGTTCTTC	CASSFGGDEQFF
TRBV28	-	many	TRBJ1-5	TGTGCCAGCAGTATCAACTCGGATCAGCCCCAGCATTTT	CASSINSDQPQHF
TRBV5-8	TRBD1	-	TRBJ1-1	TGTGCCAGCAGCTCATTTACCGGGACAGGGACCAATGAAGCTTGCTTT	CASSSFTGTGTNEACF
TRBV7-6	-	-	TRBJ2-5	TGTGCCAGCAGCGGGGGGGCAGGGTCGGGTGATACCCAGTACTTC	CASSGGAGSGDTQYF
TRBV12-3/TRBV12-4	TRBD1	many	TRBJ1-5	TGTGCCAGCACCAAAGGTCAGGGGGAGAGCAATCAGCCCCAGCATTTT	CASTKGQGESNQPQHF
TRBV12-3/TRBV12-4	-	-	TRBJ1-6	TGTGCCAGCGCGGGTGGGGAGTCCTATTCACCCCTCCACTTT	CASAGGESYSPLHF
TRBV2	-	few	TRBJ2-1	TGTGCAGAAGGCGAGGGGAGCTCCTACAATGAGCAGTTCTTC	CAEGEGSSYNEQFF
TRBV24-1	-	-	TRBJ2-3	TGTGCCACCAGTGATTTTGGGACAAACACAGATACGCAGTATTTT	CATSDFGTNTDTQYF
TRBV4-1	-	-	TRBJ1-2	TGCGCCAGCAGCCAAGATACAGACGAGAACTATGGCTACACCTTC	CASSQDTDENYGYTF
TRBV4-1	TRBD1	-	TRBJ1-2	TGCGCCAGCAGCGAGAGAAGGGGACAGGGGGTAGGGGGCTACACCTTC	CASSERRGQGVGGYTF
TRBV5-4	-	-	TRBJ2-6	TGTGCCAGCAGCTTGCGTCTTAGGGCTGGGGCCAACGTCCTGACTTTC	CASSLRLRAGANVLTF
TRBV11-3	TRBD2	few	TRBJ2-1	TGTGCCAGCAGCTTTCGCGGGGGGGTCAATGAGCAGTTCTTC	CASSFRGGVNEQFF
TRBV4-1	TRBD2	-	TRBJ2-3	TGCGCCAGCAGCCAAGTGGCGGGGGGGCCGGAAGATACGCAGTATTTT	CASSQVAGGPEDTQYF
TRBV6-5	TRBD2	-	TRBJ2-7	TGTGCCAGCAGCCTCCAGCGGGAGCGACCCTACGGGCAGTACTTC	CASSLQRERPYGQYF